The TCR beta chain under discussion was sequenced for a study of T cells in Graves' hyperthyroidism and ophthalmopathy. Newly diagnosed patients aged 18 to 65 had hyperthyroidism of under 2 months' duration. From approximately 9.1 ml of fresh peripheral blood, PBMCs were isolated. Using RNA transcripts as the source, TCR beta CDR3 regions were amplified. The HTBI set primed first-round TCR CDR3 RT-PCR. TCRdb called the multiplex PCR reads again in MiXCR, with one record for every CDR3 protein. In the table there are over 120,000 distinct CDR3 sequences, approximately 24% of which are singletons. The ends lost 3 bases at V and 6 bases at J; junction bases unmatched: 5. This CDR3 spans 13 amino acids. CDR1 is SGHRS, CDR2 YFSETQ, per germline.

The TCR comes from a woman aged 45-65 years with Graves' hyperthyroidism that later progressed to Graves' ophthalmopathy. The sample was blood. The J gene is TRBJ2-7, the V gene TRBV5-1, with 8 bases fitting TRBD1. This CDR3 reads CASSSTGAFEQYF. The DNA for the CDR3 is TGCGCCAGCAGCTCGACAGGGGCGTTCGAGCAGTACTTC.